This T cell receptor (beta chain) was captured by sequencing in a study of T cells in Graves' hyperthyroidism and ophthalmopathy. Study-wide context: Specimen type is peripheral blood, collected at initial diagnosis prior to any treatment.

Template material for amplifying TCR beta CDR3 regions consisted of RNA transcripts. Primed by the HTBI set, a first-round RT-PCR was run on the TCR CDR3. TCRdb reanalysed the multiplex PCR reads using MiXCR and keeps one entry per CDR3 protein. The sample consists of around 560,000 distinct CDR3 sequences, approximately 15% of them appearing once. CDR3 length: 15 residues. The V gene lost 3 bases and the J gene lost 2 bases, with 14 bases spanning the gap. This TCR was sampled from a young woman with Graves' hyperthyroidism. The sample consisted of blood. The chain recombines TRBV12-3 or TRBV12-4 with TRBJ2-7; perhaps TRBD1 as D (5 bases). DNA for the CDR3: TGTGCCAGCAGTTTGGGGCAGGGCTTAACCTACGAGCAGTACTTC. This codes for CASSLGQGLTYEQYF.